The sequence of this TCR beta chain was determined in a study of cytomegalovirus exposure and HLA in healthy donors. About the research overall: The Caucasian-associated ancestry cluster held roughly 84% of a few hundred genotyped donors. Study-level results: Cytomegalovirus status was reportedly diagnosed by the classifier with high specificity and sensitivity. Highly shared sequence variants in one cluster were likely a sequencing artifact.

Germline V CDR1 and CDR2: SGHAT, FQNNGV. The CDR3 length is 13 residues. V lost 3 bases and J 9 bases, leaving 14 bases between the germline ends. In the case of this clone: Antigen unknown.

Primers for the PCR totalled 60 Vbeta and 13 Jbeta. The repertoire was sequenced with immunoSEQ multiplex PCR; TCRdb's copy has only in-frame clones and lacks some. The sample shows some 190,000 clones, approximately 86% of them seen only once. The source is a woman in her thirties in good health and CMV-seronegative. Specimen: PBMCs. The rearrangement links TRBV11-2 to TRBJ1-1; D remains unclear. The CDR3 loop is CASSFSSTPQAFF. For the CDR3, the DNA is TGTGCCAGCAGCTTTTCTAGCACGCCCCAAGCTTTCTTT.